These 2 T cell receptor beta chains originate from one sample sequenced in a study of shared clonotypes between healthy human individuals. As defined, naive CD8 cells were CD45RO-negative and positively selected for CCR7, with terminally differentiated effector memory CD45RA+ cells excluded. Sequencing used immunoSEQ multiplex PCR; TCRdb keeps in-frame clones, though not all of them. The sample has about 1,800,000 clones, about 95% seen once. Material: naive CD8+ T cells sorted from blood. These receptors were obtained from a man between 18 and 29 years old in good health.

Notes on this clone: Other DNA sequences in this specimen translate into the identical CDR3. The V call is TRBV28, the J call TRBJ1-5; perhaps TRBD1 as D (5 bases). Germline CDR1 and CDR2: MDHEN and SYDVKM. The CDR3 runs to 12 residues. V was trimmed by 5 bases and J by 4 bases, leaving 6 bases between them. The CDR3 nucleotides read TGTGCCAGCAGTCCAGGGAATCAGCCCCAGCATTTT. Its protein product is CASSPGNQPQHF.

This sequence joins TRBV4-2 and TRBJ1-4; 8 bases match TRBD1. Germline values: CDR1 LGHNA, CDR2 YNFKEQ. The J segment lost 6 bases and the V segment lost 1 base, leaving 4 bases of the junction unmatched. The CDR3 is 15 residues long. This CDR3 reads CASSQGQGLDEKLFF. The CDR3 DNA follows: TGTGCCAGCAGCCAAGGACAGGGGCTGGATGAAAAACTGTTTTTT.